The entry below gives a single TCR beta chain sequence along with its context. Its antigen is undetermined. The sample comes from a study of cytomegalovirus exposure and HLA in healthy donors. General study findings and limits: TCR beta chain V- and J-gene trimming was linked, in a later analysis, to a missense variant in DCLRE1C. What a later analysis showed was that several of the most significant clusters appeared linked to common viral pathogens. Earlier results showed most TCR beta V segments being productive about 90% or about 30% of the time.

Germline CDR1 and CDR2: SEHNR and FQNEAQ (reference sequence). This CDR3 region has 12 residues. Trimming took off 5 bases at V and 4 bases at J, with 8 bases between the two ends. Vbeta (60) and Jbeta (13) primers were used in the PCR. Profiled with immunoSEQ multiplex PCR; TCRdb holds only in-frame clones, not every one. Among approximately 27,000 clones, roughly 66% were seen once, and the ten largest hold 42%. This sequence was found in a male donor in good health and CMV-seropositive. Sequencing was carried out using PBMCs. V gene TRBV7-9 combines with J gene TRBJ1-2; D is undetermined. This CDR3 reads CASSPDTYGYTF. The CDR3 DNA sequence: TGTGCCAGCAGCCCCGACACCTATGGCTACACCTTC.